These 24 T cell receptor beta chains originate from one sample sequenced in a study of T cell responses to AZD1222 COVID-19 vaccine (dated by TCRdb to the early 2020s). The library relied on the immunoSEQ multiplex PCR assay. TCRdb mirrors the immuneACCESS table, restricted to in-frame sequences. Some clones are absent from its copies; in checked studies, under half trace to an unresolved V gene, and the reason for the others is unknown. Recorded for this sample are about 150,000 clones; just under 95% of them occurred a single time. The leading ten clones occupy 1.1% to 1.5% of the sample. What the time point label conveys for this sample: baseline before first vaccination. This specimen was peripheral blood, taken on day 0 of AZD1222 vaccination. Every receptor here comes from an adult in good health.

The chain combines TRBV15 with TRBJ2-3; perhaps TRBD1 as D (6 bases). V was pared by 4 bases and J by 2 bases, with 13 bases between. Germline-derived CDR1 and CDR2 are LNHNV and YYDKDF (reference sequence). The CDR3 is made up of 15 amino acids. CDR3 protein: CATSMDSWDTDTQYF. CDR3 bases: TGTGCCACCAGCATGGACAGCTGGGACACAGATACGCAGTATTTT. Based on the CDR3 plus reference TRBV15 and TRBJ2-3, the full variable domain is DAMVIQNPRYQVTQFGKPVTLSCSQTLNHNVMYWYQQKSSQAPKLLFHYYDKDFNNEADTPDNFQSRRPNTSFCFLDIRSPGLGDTAMYLCATSMDSWDTDTQYFGPGTRLTVL.

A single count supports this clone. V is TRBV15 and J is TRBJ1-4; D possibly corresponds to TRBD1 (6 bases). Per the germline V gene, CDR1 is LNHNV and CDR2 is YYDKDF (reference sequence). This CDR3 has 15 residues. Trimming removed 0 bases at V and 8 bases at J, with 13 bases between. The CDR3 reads CATSRDGRGEEKLFF. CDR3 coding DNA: TGTGCCACCAGCAGAGACGGCAGGGGTGAAGAAAAACTGTTTTTT. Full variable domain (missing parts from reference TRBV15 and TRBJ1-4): DAMVIQNPRYQVTQFGKPVTLSCSQTLNHNVMYWYQQKSSQAPKLLFHYYDKDFNNEADTPDNFQSRRPNTSFCFLDIRSPGLGDTAMYLCATSRDGRGEEKLFFGSGTQLSVL.

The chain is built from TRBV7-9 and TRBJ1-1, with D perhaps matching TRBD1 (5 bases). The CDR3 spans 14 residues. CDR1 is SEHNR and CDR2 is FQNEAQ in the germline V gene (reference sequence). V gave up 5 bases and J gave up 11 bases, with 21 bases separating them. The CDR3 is CASSPGTVLGGAFF. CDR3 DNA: TGTGCCAGCAGCCCCGGTACCGTGCTGGGGGGGGCTTTCTTT.

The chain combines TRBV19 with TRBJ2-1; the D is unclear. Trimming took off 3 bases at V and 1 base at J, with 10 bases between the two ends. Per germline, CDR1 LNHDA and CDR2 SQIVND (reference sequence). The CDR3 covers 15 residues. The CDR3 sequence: CASSIWSISYNEQFF. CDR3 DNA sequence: TGTGCCAGTAGTATCTGGTCCATTTCCTACAATGAGCAGTTCTTC.

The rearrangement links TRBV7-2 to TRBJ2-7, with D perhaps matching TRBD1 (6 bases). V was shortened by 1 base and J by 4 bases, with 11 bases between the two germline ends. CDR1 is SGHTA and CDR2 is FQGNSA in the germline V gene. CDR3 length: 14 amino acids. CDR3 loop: CASSLGGQGYEQYF. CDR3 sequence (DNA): TGTGCCAGCAGCTTAGGTGGTCAGGGGTACGAGCAGTACTTC.

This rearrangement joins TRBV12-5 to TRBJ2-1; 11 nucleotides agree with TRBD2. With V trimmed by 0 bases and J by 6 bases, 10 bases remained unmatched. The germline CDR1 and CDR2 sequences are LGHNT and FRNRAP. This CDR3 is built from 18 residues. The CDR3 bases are TGTGCTAGTGGTTTGGTGCCTAGCGGGGGGCCCGGGGGCAATGAGCAGTTCTTC. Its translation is CASGLVPSGGPGGNEQFF. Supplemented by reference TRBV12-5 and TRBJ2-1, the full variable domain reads DARVTQTPRHKVTEMGQEVTMRCQPILGHNTVFWYRQTMMQGLELLAYFRNRAPLDDSGMPKDRFSAEMPDATLATLKIQPSEPRDSAVYFCASGLVPSGGPGGNEQFFGPGTRLTVL.

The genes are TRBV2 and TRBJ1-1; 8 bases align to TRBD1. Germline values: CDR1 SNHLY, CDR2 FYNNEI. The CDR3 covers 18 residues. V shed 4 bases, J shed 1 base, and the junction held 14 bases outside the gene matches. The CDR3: CASSVPGGVGRSNTEAFF. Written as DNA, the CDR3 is TGTGCCAGCAGTGTACCAGGGGGCGTAGGGAGGTCGAACACTGAAGCTTTCTTT.

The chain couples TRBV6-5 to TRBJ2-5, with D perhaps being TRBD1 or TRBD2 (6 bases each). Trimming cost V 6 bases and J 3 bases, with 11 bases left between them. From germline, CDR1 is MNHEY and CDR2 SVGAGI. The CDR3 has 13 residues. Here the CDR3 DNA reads TGTGCCAGCAGCCTTAGGGGGGAAGAGACCCAGTACTTC. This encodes CASSLRGEETQYF.

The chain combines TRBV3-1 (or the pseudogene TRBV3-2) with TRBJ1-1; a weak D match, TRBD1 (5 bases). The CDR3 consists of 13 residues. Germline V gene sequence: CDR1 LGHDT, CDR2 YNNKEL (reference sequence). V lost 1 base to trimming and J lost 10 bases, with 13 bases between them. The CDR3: CASSQGGGAGAFF. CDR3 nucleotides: TGTGCCAGCAGCCAAGGGGGGGGTGCTGGAGCTTTCTTT.

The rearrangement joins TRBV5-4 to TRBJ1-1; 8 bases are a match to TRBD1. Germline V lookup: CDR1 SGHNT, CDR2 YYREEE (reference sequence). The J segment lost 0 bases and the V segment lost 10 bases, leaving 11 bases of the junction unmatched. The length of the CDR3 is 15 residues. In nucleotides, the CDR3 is TGTGCCTTCTTGGCAGGGGGCACTATGAACACTGAAGCTTTCTTT. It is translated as CAFLAGGTMNTEAFF.

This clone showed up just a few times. This CDR3 reads CASSLYRRYSSGNTIYF. Here the CDR3 DNA reads TGTGCCAGCAGCTTATATCGAAGGTATTCCTCTGGAAACACCATATATTTT. The V call is TRBV7-4, the J call TRBJ1-3; D uncertain. Trimming shortened V by 2 bases and J by 0 bases, and 14 bases separated the two germline ends. The germline CDR1 and CDR2 sequences are SGHVT and SQSDAQ. The CDR3 spans 17 residues. Full variable domain (outside the CDR3, taken from reference TRBV7-4 and TRBJ1-3): GAGVSQSPRYKVAKRGRDVALRCDSISGHVTLYWYRQTLGQGSEVLTYSQSDAQRDKSGRPSGRFSAERPERSVSTLKIQRTEQGDSAVYLCASSLYRRYSSGNTIYFGEGSWLTVV.

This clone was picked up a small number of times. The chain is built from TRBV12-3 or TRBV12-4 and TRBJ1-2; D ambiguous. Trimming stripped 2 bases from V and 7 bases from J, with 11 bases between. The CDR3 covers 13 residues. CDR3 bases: TGTGCCAGCAGTTTAACCGGCGCCGCTGGCTACACCTTC. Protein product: CASSLTGAAGYTF.

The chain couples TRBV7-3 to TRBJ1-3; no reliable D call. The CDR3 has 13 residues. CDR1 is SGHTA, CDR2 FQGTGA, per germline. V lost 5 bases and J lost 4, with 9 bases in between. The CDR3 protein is CASSPGSGNTIYF. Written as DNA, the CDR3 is TGTGCCAGCAGCCCCGGGAGCGGAAACACCATATATTTT.

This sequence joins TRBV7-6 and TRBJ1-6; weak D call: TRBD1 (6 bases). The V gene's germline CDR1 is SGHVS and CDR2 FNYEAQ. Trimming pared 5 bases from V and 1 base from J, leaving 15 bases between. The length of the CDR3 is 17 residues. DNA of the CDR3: TGTGCCAGCAGCCTCACAGGGAATGGATCCTATAATTCACCCCTCCACTTT. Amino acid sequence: CASSLTGNGSYNSPLHF. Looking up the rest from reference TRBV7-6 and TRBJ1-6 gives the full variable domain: GAGVSQSPRYKVTKRGQDVALRCDPISGHVSLYWYRQALGQGPEFLTYFNYEAQQDKSGLPNDRFSAERPEGSISTLTIQRTEQRDSAMYRCASSLTGNGSYNSPLHFGNGTRLTVT.

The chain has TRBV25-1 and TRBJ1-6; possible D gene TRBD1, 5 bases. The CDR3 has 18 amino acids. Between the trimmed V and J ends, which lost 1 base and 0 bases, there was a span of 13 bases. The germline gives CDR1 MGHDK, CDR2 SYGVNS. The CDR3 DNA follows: TGTGCCAGCAGTGAATCCCCCCCAGGGAGCTCCTATAATTCACCCCTCCACTTT. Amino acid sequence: CASSESPPGSSYNSPLHF.

CDR3 in DNA: TGTGCCAGCCTACCCTCGGACAACCTCTACGAGCAGTACTTC. This codes for CASLPSDNLYEQYF. V is TRBV28 and J is TRBJ2-7; TRBD1 is a possible D gene (5 bases). V was cut by 8 bases and J by 3 bases, with 17 bases left in between. The CDR3 runs to 14 residues. Germline V gene sequence: CDR1 MDHEN, CDR2 SYDVKM.

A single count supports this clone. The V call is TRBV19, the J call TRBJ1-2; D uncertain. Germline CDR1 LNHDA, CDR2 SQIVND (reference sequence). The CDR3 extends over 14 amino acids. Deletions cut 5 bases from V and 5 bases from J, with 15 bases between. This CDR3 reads CASSLHLTGYGYTF. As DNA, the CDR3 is TGTGCCAGTAGTCTCCACCTGACGGGTTATGGCTACACCTTC.

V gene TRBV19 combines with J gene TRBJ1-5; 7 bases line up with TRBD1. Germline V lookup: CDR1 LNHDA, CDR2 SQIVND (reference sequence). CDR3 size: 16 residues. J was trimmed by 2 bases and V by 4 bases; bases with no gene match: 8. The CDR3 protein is CASSTQGWLGNQPQHF. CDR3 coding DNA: TGTGCCAGTAGTACACAGGGGTGGTTGGGCAATCAGCCCCAGCATTTT.

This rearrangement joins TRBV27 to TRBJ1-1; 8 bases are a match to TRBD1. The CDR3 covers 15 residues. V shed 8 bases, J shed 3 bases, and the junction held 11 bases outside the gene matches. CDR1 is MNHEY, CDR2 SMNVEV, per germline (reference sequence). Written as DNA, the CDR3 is TGTGCCAGCGTTCCGTGGACAGGGAAGGACACTGAAGCTTTCTTT. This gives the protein CASVPWTGKDTEAFF.

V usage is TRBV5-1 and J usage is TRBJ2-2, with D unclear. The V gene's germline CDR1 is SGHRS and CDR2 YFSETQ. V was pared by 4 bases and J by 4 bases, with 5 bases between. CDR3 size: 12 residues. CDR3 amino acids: CASSDSTGELFF. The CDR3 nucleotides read TGCGCCAGCAGCGACTCCACCGGGGAGCTGTTTTTT.

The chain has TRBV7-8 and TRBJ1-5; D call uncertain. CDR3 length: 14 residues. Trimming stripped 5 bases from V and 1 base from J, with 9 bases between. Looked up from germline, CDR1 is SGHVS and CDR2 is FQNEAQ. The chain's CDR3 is CASSPVQSNQPQHF. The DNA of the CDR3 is TGTGCCAGCAGCCCGGTCCAAAGCAATCAGCCCCAGCATTTT.

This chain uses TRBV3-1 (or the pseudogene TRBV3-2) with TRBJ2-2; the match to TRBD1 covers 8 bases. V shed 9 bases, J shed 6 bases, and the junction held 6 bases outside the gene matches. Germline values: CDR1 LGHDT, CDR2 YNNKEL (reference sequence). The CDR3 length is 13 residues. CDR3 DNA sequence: TGTGCCAGTGGGCAGGGGGCTTCCGGGGAGCTGTTTTTT. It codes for CASGQGASGELFF.

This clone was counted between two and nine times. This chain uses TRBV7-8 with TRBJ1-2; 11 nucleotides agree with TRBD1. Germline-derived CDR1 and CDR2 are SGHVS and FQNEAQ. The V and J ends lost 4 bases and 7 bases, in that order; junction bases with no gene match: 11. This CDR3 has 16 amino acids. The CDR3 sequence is CASSSRTGGRDTGYTF. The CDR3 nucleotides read TGTGCCAGCAGCTCTCGGACAGGGGGCAGAGACACTGGCTACACCTTC.

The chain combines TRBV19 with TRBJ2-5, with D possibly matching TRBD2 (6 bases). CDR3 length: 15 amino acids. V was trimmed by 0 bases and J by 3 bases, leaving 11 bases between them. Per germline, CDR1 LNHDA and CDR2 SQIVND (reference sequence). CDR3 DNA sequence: TGTGCCAGTAGTATAGATATCCGGGGGAAAGAGACCCAGTACTTC. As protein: CASSIDIRGKETQYF.